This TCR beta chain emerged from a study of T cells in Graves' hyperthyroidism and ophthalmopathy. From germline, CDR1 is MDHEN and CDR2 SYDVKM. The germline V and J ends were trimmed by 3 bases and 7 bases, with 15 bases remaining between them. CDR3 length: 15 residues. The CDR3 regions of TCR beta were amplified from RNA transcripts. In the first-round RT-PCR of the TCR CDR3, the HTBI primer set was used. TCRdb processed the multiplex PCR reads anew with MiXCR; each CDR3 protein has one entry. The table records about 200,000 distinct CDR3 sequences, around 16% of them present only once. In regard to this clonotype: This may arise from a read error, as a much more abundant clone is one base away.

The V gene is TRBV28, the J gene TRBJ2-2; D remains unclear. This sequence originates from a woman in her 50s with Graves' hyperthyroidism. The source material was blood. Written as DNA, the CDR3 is TGTGCCAGCAGTTTTATGGCCCATCCGAACGGGGAGCTGTTTTTT. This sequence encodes CASSFMAHPNGELFF.